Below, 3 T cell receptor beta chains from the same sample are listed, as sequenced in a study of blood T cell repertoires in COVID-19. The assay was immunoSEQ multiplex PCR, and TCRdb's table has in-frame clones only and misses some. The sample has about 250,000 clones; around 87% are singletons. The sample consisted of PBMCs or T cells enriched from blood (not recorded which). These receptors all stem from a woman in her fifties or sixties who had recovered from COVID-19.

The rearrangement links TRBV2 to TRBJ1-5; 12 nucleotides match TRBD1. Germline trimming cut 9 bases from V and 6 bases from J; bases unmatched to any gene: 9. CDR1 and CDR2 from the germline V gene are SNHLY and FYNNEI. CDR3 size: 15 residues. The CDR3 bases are TGTGCCAGTACCGGGACAGGGGGCTCTCGTCAGCCCCAGCATTTT. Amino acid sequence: CASTGTGGSRQPQHF.

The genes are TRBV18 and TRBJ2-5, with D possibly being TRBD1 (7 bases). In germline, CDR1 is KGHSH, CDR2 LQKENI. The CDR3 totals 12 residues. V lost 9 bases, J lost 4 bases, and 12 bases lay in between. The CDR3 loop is CASSQGGETQYF. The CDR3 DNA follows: TGTGCCAGTTCTCAGGGGGGAGAGACCCAGTACTTC.

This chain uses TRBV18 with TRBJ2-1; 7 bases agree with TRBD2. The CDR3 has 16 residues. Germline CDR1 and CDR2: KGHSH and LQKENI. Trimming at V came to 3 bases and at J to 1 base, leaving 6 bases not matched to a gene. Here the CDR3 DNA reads TGTGCCAGCTCACCCTCGGGGAGGGGTTCCTACAATGAGCAGTTCTTC. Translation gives CASSPSGRGSYNEQFF.